This is a list of T cell receptor beta chains from one sample in a study of response to subunit inactivated influenza vaccine. TCRdb fed the RT-PCR reads into MiXCR, producing one record per CDR3 protein. The repertoire has roughly 550,000 distinct CDR3 sequences, approximately 20% of them found once; the top ten carry 2.5% to 3%. The sample was also linked to a second study, of T cells expressing NK-cell markers.

Sequenced here: CD4+ T cells sorted from PBMCs, sampled approximately 12 days after vaccination. Receptors originate from a man in his fifties who received an inactivated influenza vaccine. Each CDR3 is given with its conserved first and last residue. The D gene is left open where the match is weak. Size values are once, few and many counts, or a class for expanded clones, and some rows have none.

>14|TRBJ1-3|TRBV28|NA|NA
TGTGCCAGCGTACGGGGGGTATCTGGAAACACCATATATTTT
CASVRGVSGNTIYF
>14|TRBJ2-1|TRBV10-3|NA|NA
TGTGCCATCAGGGGGGCAGGGCCCAACAATGAGCAGTTCTTC
CAIRGAGPNNEQFF
>17|TRBJ2-1|TRBV25-1|NA|few
TGTGCCAGCAGTGGGACCCCGGGACGGCCAGCGTACAATGAGCAGTTCTTC
CASSGTPGRPAYNEQFF
>13|TRBJ2-7|TRBV6-2/TRBV6-3|NA|many
TGTGCCAGCAGTTACACAGGACAGTACGAGCAGTACTTC
CASSYTGQYEQYF
>15|TRBJ2-7|TRBV15|NA|NA
TGTGCCACCAGCAGAGCCCCTGGGGGCTCCTACGAGCAGTACTTC
CATSRAPGGSYEQYF
>17|TRBJ2-3|TRBV10-3|NA|NA
TGTGCCATCAGTGAGTACGGAGTAGGGTCAGGAAGGGATACGCAGTATTTT
CAISEYGVGSGRDTQYF
>15|TRBJ2-5|TRBV3-1|NA|NA
TGTGCCAGCAGCCAAGTAACGGGGCTACAAGAGACCCAGTACTTC
CASSQVTGLQETQYF
>17|TRBJ2-1|TRBV7-2|TRBD2|few
TGTGCCAGCAGCCCAGCCACTCTAGCGGGAGCTTGGAATGAGCAGTTCTTC
CASSPATLAGAWNEQFF
>13|TRBJ2-7|TRBV9|NA|NA
TGTGCCAGCTCCTTCCAGGAGCGCTACGAGCAGTACTTC
CASSFQERYEQYF
>15|TRBJ2-6|TRBV6-2/TRBV6-3|TRBD1|NA
TGTGCCAGCAGTTCGACAGGGACTGGGGCCAACGTCCTGACTTTC
CASSSTGTGANVLTF
>13|TRBJ2-1|TRBV7-2|NA|few
TGTGCCAGCAGCCCACTACAGGGCAATGAGCAGTTCTTC
CASSPLQGNEQFF
>16|TRBJ2-4|TRBV20-1|NA|NA
TGCAGTGCTAGAGATGAGTCCAGACTAGCCAAAAACATTCAGTACTTC
CSARDESRLAKNIQYF
>13|TRBJ2-3|TRBV10-3|NA|NA
TGTGCCATCAAAACGGGTAGCACAGATACGCAGTATTTT
CAIKTGSTDTQYF
>16|TRBJ2-5|TRBV6-1|TRBD1|few
TGTGCCAGCAGATCATGGGACAGCCGCCGGGCGGCGACCCAGTACTTC
CASRSWDSRRAATQYF
>15|TRBJ2-3|TRBV29-1|TRBD2|few
TGCAGCGTTGAAAAGGGGAGCGGGGGCACAGATACGCAGTATTTT
CSVEKGSGGTDTQYF
>15|TRBJ2-5|TRBV7-9|TRBD1|few
TGTGCCAGCAGCTACCGGGACAGGGGCAAGTTGACCCAGTACTTC
CASSYRDRGKLTQYF
>15|TRBJ1-2|TRBV7-2|NA|many
TGTGCCAGCAGCGCCCCAAGGTTGCTCTACTATGGCTACACCTTC
CASSAPRLLYYGYTF
>10|TRBJ2-2|TRBV27|NA|NA
TGTGCCAGCATCTCCCGGGAGCTGTTTTTT
CASISRELFF
>12|TRBJ2-1|TRBV20-1|NA|few
TGCAGTGCTAGAGAAGACTATTATGAGCAGTTCTTC
CSAREDYYEQFF
>18|TRBJ2-3|TRBV5-1|NA|once
TGCGCCAGCAGCTCCCTCTTCGGGACGTCTGAGGGAACAGATACGCAGTATTTT
CASSSLFGTSEGTDTQYF
>13|TRBJ2-5|TRBV28|TRBD2|NA
TGTGCCAGCAGTTTGGGGGGGTGGGAGACCCAGTACTTC
CASSLGGWETQYF
>14|TRBJ2-3|TRBV20-1|TRBD2|NA
TGCAGTGCTGAGACTAGCGGGGGGGCAGATACGCAGTATTTT
CSAETSGGADTQYF
>16|TRBJ2-5|TRBV4-1|TRBD2|NA
TGCGCCAGCAGCCATTCTAGCGGGGGGTCCCAAGAGACCCAGTACTTC
CASSHSSGGSQETQYF
>18|TRBJ2-4|TRBV4-3|TRBD2|NA
TGCGCCAGCAGCCAAGATAGGGCACTAGCGGGAGTAGAGGGCATTCAGTACTTC
CASSQDRALAGVEGIQYF
>13|TRBJ2-5|TRBV20-1|TRBD1|few
TGCAGTGCTGGGCGACAGGGGTTGGAGACCCAGTACTTC
CSAGRQGLETQYF
>13|TRBJ2-3|TRBV2|TRBD1|NA
TGTGCCAGCAGGGGACAGGGCGCAGATACGCAGTATTTT
CASRGQGADTQYF
>13|TRBJ2-1|TRBV10-3|NA|few
TGTGCCATCAGTGAAGATTTTTTCAATGAGCAGTTCTTC
CAISEDFFNEQFF
>14|TRBJ2-7|TRBV5-1|TRBD1|NA
TGCGCCAGCAGCTTGACGGGACAGCTTTTACAGCAGTACTTC
CASSLTGQLLQQYF
>15|TRBJ2-2|TRBV7-9|NA|few
TGTGCCAGCAGCTTAGATGGGGGAATAACCGGGGAGCTGTTTTTT
CASSLDGGITGELFF
>13|TRBJ1-2|TRBV15|NA|NA
TGTGCCACCAGCAGAGAGGGATTCTATGGCTACACCTTC
CATSREGFYGYTF
>15|TRBJ2-6|TRBV20-1|NA|NA
TGCAGTGCAACCAGAGGGACTGGTGGGGCCAACGTCCTGACTTTC
CSATRGTGGANVLTF
>18|TRBJ2-5|TRBV18|TRBD2|few
TGTGCCAGCTCATCAGGGACTAGCGTGACAGCTCTATGGGAGACCCAGTACTTC
CASSSGTSVTALWETQYF